This T cell receptor beta chain comes out of a study of cytomegalovirus exposure and HLA in healthy donors. Study-level results: The listing of some 170 TCR beta chains classed them as cytomegalovirus-associated. Accurate predictions that matched the HLA-A and HLA-B alleles of most subjects were reportedly made from TCR beta sequences. HLA restriction was apparent for most CMV-associated TCR beta chains in a later analysis.

This clone has more than one count but fewer than ten. Its antigen is unidentified. Unrecorded immune exposure was likely among donors, who were nominally healthy when sampled. This PCR relied on a set of 60 Vbeta primers and 13 Jbeta primers. Repertoires were generated with immunoSEQ multiplex PCR, while TCRdb's copy carries only in-frame clones and drops some. The sample records 150,000 or so clones, 70% to 85% being singletons. This CDR3 is 14 amino acids long. CDR1 LNHDA and CDR2 SQIVND come from the germline V gene (reference sequence). The V gene end was trimmed by 9 bases and the J gene end by 4 bases; junction bases not matched to a gene: 11.

The chain links TRBV19 to TRBJ1-1; 7 nucleotides align to TRBD1. Source material: PBMCs. The receptor was derived from a man between 25 and 39 years old in good health and CMV-seropositive. CDR3 DNA: TGTGCCAGCAAACTTAACAGGGGCTCCACTGAAGCTTTCTTT. Protein product: CASKLNRGSTEAFF.